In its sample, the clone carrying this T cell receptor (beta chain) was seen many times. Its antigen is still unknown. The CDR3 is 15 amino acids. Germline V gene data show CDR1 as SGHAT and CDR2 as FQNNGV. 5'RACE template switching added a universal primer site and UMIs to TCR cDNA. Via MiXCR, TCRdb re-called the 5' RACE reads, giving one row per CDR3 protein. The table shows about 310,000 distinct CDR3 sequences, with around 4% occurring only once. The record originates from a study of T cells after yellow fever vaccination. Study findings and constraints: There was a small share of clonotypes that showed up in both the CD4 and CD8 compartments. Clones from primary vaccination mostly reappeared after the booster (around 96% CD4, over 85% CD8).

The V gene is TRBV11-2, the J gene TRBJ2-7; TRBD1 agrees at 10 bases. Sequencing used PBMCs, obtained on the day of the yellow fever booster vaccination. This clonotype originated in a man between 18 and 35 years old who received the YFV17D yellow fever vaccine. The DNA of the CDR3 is TGTGCCAGCAGCCTAGACAGGGGGCGCGGCTACGAGCAGTACGTC. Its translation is CASSLDRGRGYEQYV.